Included here is one T cell receptor beta chain sequence, with context. Its antigen is undetermined. This sample was included in a study of T cell responses to AZD1222 COVID-19 vaccine. General study findings and limits: Repertoire sampling happened only post peak T cell response.

Germline V gene lookup returns CDR1 SGHTS and CDR2 YDEGEE. Trimming took 0 bases from V and 11 from J, leaving 11 bases between them. This CDR3 is built from 12 residues. This table comes from immunoSEQ multiplex PCR, and its TCRdb copy is limited to in-frame clones, with some not included. The sample lists about 77,000 clones, around 90% occurring once. Sequenced here: peripheral blood, sampled 28 days after the second AZD1222 dose. The chain has TRBV5-8 and TRBJ1-1; D unclear. The receptor was derived from an adult who received the AZD1222 COVID-19 vaccine. CDR3: CASSLGPRRAFF. CDR3 bases: TGTGCCAGCAGCTTGGGCCCGAGACGGGCTTTCTTT.